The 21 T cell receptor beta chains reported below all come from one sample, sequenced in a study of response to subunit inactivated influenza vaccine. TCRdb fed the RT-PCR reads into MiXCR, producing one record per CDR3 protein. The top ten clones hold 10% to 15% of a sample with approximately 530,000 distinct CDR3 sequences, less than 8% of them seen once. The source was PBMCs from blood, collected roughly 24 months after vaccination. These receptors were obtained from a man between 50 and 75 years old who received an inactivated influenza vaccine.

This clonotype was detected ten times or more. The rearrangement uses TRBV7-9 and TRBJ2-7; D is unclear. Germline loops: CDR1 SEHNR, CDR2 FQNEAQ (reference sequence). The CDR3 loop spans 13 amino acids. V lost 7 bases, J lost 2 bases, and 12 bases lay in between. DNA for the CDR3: TGTGCCAGCAACCGACACGGAACCTACGAGCAGTACTTC. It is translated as CASNRHGTYEQYF.

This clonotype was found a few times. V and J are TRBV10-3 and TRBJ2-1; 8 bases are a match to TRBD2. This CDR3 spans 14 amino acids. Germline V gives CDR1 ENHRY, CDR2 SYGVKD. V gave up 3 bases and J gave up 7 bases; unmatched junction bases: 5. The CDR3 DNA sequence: TGTGCCATCAGTGATACGGGAGGGGGGAATGAGCAGTTCTTC. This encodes CAISDTGGGNEQFF.

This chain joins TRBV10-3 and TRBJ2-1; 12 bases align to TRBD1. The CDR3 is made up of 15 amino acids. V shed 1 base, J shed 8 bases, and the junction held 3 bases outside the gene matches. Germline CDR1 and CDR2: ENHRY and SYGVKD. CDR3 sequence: CAISELGQGAYEQFF. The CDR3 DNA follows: TGTGCCATCAGTGAGTTGGGACAGGGGGCGTATGAGCAGTTCTTC.

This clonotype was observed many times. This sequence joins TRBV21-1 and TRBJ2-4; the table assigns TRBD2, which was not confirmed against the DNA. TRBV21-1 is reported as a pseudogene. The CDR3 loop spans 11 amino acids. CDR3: CTVGKKNIQYF. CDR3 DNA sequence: TGTACGGTAGGGAAGAAAAACATTCAGTACTTC.

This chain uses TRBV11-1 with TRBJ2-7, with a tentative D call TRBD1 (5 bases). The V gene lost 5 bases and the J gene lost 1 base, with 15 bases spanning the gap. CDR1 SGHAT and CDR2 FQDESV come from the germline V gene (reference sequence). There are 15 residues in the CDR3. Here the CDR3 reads CASSQYPTGSYEQYF. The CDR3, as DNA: TGTGCCAGCAGCCAATACCCCACAGGTTCCTACGAGCAGTACTTC. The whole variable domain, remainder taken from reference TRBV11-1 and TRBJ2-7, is EAEVAQSPRYKITEKSQAVAFWCDPISGHATLYWYRQILGQGPELLVQFQDESVVDDSQLPKDRFSAERLKGVDSTLKIQPAELGDSAMYLCASSQYPTGSYEQYFGPGTRLTVT.

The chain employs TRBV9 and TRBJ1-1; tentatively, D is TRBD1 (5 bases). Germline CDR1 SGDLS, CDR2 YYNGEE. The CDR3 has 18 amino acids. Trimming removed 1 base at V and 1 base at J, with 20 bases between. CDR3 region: CASSVNEGRRGTNTEAFF. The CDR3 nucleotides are TGTGCCAGCAGCGTAAATGAAGGACGGAGGGGTACGAACACTGAAGCTTTCTTT.

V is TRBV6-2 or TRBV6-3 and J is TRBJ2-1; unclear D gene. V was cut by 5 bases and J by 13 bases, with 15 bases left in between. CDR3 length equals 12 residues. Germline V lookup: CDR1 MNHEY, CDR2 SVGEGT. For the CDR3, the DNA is TGTGCCAGCAGTCAGGACGGTGTTCCCCAGTTCTTC. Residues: CASSQDGVPQFF.

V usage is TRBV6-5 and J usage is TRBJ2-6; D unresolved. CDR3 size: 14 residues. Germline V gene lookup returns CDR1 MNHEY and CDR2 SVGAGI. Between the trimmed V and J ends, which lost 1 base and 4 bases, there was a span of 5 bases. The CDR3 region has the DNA TGTGCCAGCAGTTACTACGGGGGGGCCAACGTCCTGACTTTC. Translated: CASSYYGGANVLTF.

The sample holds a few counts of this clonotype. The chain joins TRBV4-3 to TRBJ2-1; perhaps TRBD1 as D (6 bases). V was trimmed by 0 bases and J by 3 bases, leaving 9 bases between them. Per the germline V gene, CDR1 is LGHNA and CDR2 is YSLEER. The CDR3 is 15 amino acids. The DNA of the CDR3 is TGCGCCAGCAGCCAAGATAGGACAGTCTACAATGAGCAGTTCTTC. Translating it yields CASSQDRTVYNEQFF.

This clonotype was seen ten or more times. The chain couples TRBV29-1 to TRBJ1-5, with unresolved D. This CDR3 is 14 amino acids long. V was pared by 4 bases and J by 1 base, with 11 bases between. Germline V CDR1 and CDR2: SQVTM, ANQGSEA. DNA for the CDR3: TGCAGCGTTGTGGCGGGTGACAGCAATCAGCCCCAGCATTTT. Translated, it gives CSVVAGDSNQPQHF.

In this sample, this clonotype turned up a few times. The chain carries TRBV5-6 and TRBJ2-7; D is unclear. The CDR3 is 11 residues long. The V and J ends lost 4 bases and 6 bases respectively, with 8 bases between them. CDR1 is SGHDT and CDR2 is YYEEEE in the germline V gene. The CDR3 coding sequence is TGTGCCAGCAGCACGAGGCTCGAGCAGTACTTC. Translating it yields CASSTRLEQYF.

CDR3 sequence: CSAIGTGVGTDYGYTF. The CDR3 coding sequence is TGCAGTGCTATTGGGACAGGGGTAGGAACGGACTATGGCTACACCTTC. The V gene is TRBV20-1, the J gene TRBJ1-2, with 10 bases matching TRBD1. Germline-derived CDR1 and CDR2 are DFQATT and SNEGSKA (reference sequence). This CDR3 has 16 amino acids. V was clipped by 4 bases and J by 3 bases; unmatched bases: 11.

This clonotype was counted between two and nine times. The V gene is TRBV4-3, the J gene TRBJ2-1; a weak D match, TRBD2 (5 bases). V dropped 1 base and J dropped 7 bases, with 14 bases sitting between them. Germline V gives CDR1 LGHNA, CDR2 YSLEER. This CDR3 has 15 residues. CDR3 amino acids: CASSQVSLAGNEQFF. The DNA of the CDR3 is TGCGCCAGCAGCCAAGTAAGCCTAGCTGGGAATGAGCAGTTCTTC.

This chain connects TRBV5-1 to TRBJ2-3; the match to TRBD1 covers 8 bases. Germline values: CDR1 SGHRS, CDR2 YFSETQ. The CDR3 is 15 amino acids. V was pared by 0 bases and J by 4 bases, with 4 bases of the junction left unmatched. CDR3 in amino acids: CASSLGDRISDTQYF. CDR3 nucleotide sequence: TGCGCCAGCAGCTTGGGGGACAGGATCTCAGATACGCAGTATTTT. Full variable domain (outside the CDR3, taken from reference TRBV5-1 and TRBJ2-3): KAGVTQTPRYLIKTRGQQVTLSCSPISGHRSVSWYQQTPGQGLQFLFEYFSETQRNKGNFPGRFSGRQFSNSRSEMNVSTLELGDSALYLCASSLGDRISDTQYFGPGTRLTVL.

For the CDR3, the DNA is TGCAGTGCTAGGAGACTAGGTCCCCCTGAAGCTTTCTTT. Encoded protein: CSARRLGPPEAFF. The V gene is TRBV20-1, the J gene TRBJ1-1; D is undetermined. Trimming stripped 3 bases from V and 6 bases from J, with 14 bases between. Germline assignment: CDR1 DFQATT and CDR2 SNEGSKA (reference sequence). CDR3 length equals 13 residues.

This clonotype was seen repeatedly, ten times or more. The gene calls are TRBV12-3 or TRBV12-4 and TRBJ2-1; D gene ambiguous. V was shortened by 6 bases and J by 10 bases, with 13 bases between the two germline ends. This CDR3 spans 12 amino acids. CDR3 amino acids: CASSIVKPEQFF. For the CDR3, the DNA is TGTGCCAGCAGCATAGTTAAACCAGAGCAGTTCTTC.

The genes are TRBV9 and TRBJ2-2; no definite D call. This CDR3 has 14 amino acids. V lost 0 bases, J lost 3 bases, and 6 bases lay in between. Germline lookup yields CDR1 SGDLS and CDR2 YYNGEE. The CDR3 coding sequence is TGTGCCAGCAGCGTAGCTCTTGACACCGGGGAGCTGTTTTTT. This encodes CASSVALDTGELFF.

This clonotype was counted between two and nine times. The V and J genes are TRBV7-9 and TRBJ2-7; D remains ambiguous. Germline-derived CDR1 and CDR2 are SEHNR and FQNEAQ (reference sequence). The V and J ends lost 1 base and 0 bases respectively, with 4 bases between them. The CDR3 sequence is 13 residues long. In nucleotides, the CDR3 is TGTGCCAGCAGCTTAGTCAACTCCTACGAGCAGTACTTC. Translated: CASSLVNSYEQYF.

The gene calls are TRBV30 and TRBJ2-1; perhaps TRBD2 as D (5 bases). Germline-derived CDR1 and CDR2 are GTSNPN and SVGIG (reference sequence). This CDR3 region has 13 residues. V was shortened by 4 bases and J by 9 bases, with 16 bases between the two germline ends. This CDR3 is CAWTKRTLAEQFF. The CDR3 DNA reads TGTGCCTGGACCAAGCGGACCTTGGCTGAGCAGTTCTTC.

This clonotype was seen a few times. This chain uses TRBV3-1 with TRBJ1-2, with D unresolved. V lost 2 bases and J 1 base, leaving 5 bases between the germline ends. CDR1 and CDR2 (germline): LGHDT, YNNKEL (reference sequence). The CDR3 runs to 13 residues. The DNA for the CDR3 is TGTGCCAGCAGCCAATTCAGTAACTATGGCTACACCTTC. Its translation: CASSQFSNYGYTF.

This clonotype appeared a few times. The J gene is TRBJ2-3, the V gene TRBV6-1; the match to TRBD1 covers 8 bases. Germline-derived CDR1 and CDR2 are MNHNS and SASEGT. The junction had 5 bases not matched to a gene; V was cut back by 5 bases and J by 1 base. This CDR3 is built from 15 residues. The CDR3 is CASSPDRVGTDTQYF. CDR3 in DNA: TGTGCCAGCAGTCCGGACAGGGTCGGCACAGATACGCAGTATTTT.